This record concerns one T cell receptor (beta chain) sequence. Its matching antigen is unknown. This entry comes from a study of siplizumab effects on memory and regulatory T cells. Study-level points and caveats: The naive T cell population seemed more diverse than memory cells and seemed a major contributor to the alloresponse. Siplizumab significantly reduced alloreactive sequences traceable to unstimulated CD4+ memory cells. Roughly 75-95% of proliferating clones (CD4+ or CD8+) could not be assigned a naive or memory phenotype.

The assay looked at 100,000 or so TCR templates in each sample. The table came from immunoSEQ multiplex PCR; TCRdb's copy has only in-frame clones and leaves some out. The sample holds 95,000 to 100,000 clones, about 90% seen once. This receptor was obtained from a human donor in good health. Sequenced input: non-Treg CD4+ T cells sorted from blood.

CDR3 coding DNA: TGTGCCAGCAGCTTTGCCGGGGCCCACAATGAGCAGTTCTTC. It specifies CASSFAGAHNEQFF. The V call is TRBV7-3, the J call TRBJ2-1; possibly TRBD1 or TRBD2 for D (5 bases each). This CDR3 has 14 amino acids. Germline CDR1 and CDR2: SGHTA and FQGTGA. V was cut by 3 bases and J by 5 bases, with 11 bases left in between.